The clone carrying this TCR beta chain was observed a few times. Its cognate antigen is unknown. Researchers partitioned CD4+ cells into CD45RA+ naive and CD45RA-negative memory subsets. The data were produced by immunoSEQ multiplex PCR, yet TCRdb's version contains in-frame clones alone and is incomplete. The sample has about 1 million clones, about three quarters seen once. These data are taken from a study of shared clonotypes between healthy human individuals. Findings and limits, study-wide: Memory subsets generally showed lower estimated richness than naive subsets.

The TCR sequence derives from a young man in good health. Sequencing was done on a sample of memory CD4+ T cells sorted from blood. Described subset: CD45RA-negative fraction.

CDR3 DNA sequence: TGTGCCAGCAGCTTAAGAGACGGGAGGGCCGAGGAGACCCAGTACTTC. Its translation is CASSLRDGRAEETQYF. V usage is TRBV7-2 and J usage is TRBJ2-5, with 8 bases matching TRBD2. The germline CDR1 and CDR2 sequences are SGHTA and FQGNSA. V was pared by 2 bases and J by 5 bases, with 10 bases of the junction left unmatched. The length of the CDR3 is 16 residues.